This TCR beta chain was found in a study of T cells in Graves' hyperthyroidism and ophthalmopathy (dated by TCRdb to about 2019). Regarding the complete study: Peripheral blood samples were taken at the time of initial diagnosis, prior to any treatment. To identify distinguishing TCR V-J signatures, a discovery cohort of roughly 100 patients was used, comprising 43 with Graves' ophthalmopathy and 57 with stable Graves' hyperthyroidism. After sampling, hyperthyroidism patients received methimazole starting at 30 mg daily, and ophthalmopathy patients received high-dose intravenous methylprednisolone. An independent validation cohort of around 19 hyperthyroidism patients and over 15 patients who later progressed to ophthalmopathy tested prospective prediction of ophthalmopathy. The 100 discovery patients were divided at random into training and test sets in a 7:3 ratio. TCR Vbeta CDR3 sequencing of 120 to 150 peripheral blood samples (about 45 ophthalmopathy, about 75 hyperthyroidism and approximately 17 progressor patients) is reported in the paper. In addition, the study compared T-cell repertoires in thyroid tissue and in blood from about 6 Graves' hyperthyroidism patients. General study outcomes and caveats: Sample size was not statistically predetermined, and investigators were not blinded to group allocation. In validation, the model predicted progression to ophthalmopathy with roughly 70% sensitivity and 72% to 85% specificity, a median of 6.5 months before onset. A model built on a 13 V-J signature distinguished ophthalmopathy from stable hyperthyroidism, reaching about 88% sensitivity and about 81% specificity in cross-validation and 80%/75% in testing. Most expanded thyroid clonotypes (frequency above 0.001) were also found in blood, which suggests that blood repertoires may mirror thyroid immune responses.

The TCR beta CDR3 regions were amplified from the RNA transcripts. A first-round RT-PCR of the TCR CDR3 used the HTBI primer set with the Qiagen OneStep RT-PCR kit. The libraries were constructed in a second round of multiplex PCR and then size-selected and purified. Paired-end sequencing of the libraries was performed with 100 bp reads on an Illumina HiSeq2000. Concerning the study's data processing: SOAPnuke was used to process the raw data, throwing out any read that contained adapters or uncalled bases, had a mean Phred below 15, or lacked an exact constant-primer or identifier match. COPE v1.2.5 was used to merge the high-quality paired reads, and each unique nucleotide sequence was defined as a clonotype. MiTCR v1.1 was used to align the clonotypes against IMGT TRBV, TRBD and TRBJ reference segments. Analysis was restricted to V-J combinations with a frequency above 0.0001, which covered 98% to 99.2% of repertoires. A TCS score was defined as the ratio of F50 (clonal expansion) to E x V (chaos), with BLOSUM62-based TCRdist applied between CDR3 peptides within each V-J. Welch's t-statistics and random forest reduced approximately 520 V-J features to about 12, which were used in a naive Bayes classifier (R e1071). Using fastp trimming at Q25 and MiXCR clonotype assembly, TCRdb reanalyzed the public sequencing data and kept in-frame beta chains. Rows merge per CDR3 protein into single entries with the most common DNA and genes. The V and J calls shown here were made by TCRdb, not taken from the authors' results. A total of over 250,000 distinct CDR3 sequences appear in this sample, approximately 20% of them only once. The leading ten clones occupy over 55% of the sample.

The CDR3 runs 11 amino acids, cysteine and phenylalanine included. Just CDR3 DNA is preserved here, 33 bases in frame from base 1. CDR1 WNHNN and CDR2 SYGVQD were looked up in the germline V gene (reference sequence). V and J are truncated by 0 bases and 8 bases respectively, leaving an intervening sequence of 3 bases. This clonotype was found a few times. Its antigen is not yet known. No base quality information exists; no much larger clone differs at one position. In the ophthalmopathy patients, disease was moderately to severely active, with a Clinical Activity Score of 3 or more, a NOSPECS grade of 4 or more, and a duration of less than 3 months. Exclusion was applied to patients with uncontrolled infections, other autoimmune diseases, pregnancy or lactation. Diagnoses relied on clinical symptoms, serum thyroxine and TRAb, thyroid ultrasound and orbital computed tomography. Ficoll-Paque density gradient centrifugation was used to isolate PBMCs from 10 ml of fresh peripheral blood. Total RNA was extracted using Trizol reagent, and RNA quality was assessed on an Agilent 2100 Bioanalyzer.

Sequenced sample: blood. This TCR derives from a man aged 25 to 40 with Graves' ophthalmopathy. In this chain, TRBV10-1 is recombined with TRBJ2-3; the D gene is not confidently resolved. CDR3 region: CASSESGTQYF. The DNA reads TGCGCCAGCAGTGAGTCCGGTACGCAGTATTTT.